The following is a TCR beta chain sequence with its context. No antigen is known for it. The data are from a study of T cell clonotyping in hematopoietic cell transplantation. Sequencing used immunoSEQ multiplex PCR; TCRdb keeps in-frame clones, though not all of them. The table has 60,000 to 75,000 clones, approximately 94% seen once; the top ten hold 1.5% to 2%. Findings and limits, study-wide: Pathologically expanded recipient clonotypes increased progressively from day 30 to day 180 as diversity fell. At the given depth, recipient repertoires were over 95% de novo clonotypes. Cells were unsorted, so CD4 and CD8 contributions were not separated.

This CDR3 is built from 13 residues. Germline CDR1 is LNHNV and CDR2 is YYDKDF (reference sequence). V shed 1 base, J shed 10 bases, and the junction held 4 bases outside the gene matches. The TCR sequence derives from a man aged 50 to 60 in good health. Some clones in this sample may be carry-over from other donors' samples. Sequenced input: peripheral blood mononuclear cells. The chain combines TRBV15 with TRBJ1-1, with 9 nucleotides matching TRBD1. DNA of the CDR3: TGTGCCACCAGCAGAGGAGGGACAGGGTCAGCTTTCTTT. Translating gives CATSRGGTGSAFF.